This passage covers 29 T cell receptor beta chains from one sample sequenced in a study of Tregs in tolerant kidney transplant recipients. Clones were read by immunoSEQ multiplex PCR, and TCRdb kept only the in-frame ones, dropping some. This table has about 110,000 clones, around 90% appearing once. Sample: CD4+ T cells from blood, taken before the transplant. These receptors were obtained from a human donor who received a combined kidney and bone marrow transplant.

The chain is built from TRBV5-1 and TRBJ1-1; D unresolved. CDR3 size: 15 residues. Deletions cut 3 bases from V and 1 base from J, with 13 bases between. CDR1 and CDR2 from the germline V gene are SGHRS and YFSETQ. CDR3 sequence (DNA): TGCGCCAGCAGCTCGAGGGAGTCGAGGAACACTGAAGCTTTCTTT. It translates to CASSSRESRNTEAFF.

Only one count was recorded for this clone. The J gene is TRBJ2-3, the V gene TRBV29-1; D may be TRBD2 (6 bases). Germline assignment: CDR1 SQVTM and CDR2 ANQGSEA. The CDR3 spans 11 residues. V was trimmed by 4 bases and J by 4 bases, leaving 6 bases between them. CDR3 coding DNA: TGCAGCGTTGGGGGGGCAGATACGCAGTATTTT. Amino acid sequence: CSVGGADTQYF.

The DNA for the CDR3 is TGTGCCAGCAGCCTACCTAGGGGTGAGCAGTTCTTC. It specifies CASSLPRGEQFF. The chain links TRBV7-2 to TRBJ2-1, with a tentative D call TRBD1 (5 bases). Germline V gene data show CDR1 as SGHTA and CDR2 as FQGNSA. The CDR3 runs 12 residues. Trimming left V 5 bases short and J 9 bases short, with 11 bases between.

This clone was observed a handful of times. The CDR3 protein is CASSLEPGAGYEQYF. CDR3 bases: TGTGCCAGCAGCTTAGAGCCAGGGGCGGGCTACGAGCAGTACTTC. The genes are TRBV11-2 and TRBJ2-7, with D tentatively TRBD1 (6 bases). Trimming stripped 0 bases from V and 3 bases from J, with 12 bases between. CDR1 and CDR2 (germline): SGHAT, FQNNGV. The length of the CDR3 is 15 residues.

V usage is TRBV7-8 and J usage is TRBJ2-1, with D possibly matching TRBD2 (5 bases). Trimming shortened V by 7 bases and J by 8 bases, and 15 bases separated the two germline ends. The CDR3 length is 13 residues. CDR1 is SGHVS, CDR2 FQNEAQ, per germline. The CDR3 region is CASTPLGSHEQFF. CDR3 bases: TGTGCCAGCACCCCACTGGGGAGTCATGAGCAGTTCTTC.

The V and J genes are TRBV21-1 and TRBJ2-7; the table names TRBD1, a call not compared with the DNA. TRBV21-1 corresponds to a pseudogene. CDR3 length: 16 residues. CDR3 amino acids: CASSKETGLSSYEQYF. The CDR3 bases are TGTGCCAGCAGCAAAGAGACAGGGCTCAGCTCCTACGAGCAGTACTTC.

The genes are TRBV7-7 and TRBJ1-1; D call uncertain. Germline CDR1 and CDR2: SSHAT and FNYEAQ (reference sequence). V was trimmed by 3 bases and J by 1 base, leaving 15 bases between them. The CDR3 covers 16 residues. The chain's CDR3 is CASSFRREGENTEAFF. The CDR3 DNA reads as TGTGCCAGCAGCTTTAGGAGGGAAGGCGAGAACACTGAAGCTTTCTTT.

V gene TRBV7-9 combines with J gene TRBJ2-7, with D tentatively TRBD1 (5 bases). The CDR3 runs 14 residues. The V and J ends lost 2 bases and 2 bases respectively, with 10 bases between them. From germline, CDR1 is SEHNR and CDR2 FQNEAQ (reference sequence). CDR3 DNA sequence: TGTGCCAGCAGCTTATCCCAGGGAACCTACGAGCAGTACTTC. This gives the protein CASSLSQGTYEQYF. The whole variable domain, remainder taken from reference TRBV7-9 and TRBJ2-7, is DTGVSQNPRHKITKRGQNVTFRCDPISEHNRLYWYRQTLGQGPEFLTYFQNEAQLEKSRLLSDRFSAERPKGSFSTLEIQRTEQGDSAMYLCASSLSQGTYEQYFGPGTRLTVT.

This clone was observed a handful of times. The gene calls are TRBV6-5 and TRBJ1-2; 8 bases map to TRBD1. Germline V gives CDR1 MNHEY, CDR2 SVGAGI. The CDR3 has 14 residues. Unmatched junction bases numbered 6, after V lost 6 bases and J lost 3 bases. CDR3 sequence: CASRRQGIDYGYTF. CDR3 nucleotides: TGTGCCAGCAGGAGACAGGGGATAGACTATGGCTACACCTTC.

V and J are TRBV15 and TRBJ1-1, with TRBD1 as a possible D gene (5 bases). V was shortened by 1 base and J by 6 bases, with 18 bases between the two germline ends. Germline loops: CDR1 LNHNV, CDR2 YYDKDF (reference sequence). This CDR3 is built from 16 residues. The CDR3 loop reads CATSRGSVIGGAEAFF. CDR3 sequence (DNA): TGTGCCACCAGCAGAGGATCCGTTATCGGAGGGGCTGAAGCTTTCTTT. The full variable domain, with the rest looked up from reference TRBV15 and TRBJ1-1, is DAMVIQNPRYQVTQFGKPVTLSCSQTLNHNVMYWYQQKSSQAPKLLFHYYDKDFNNEADTPDNFQSRRPNTSFCFLDIRSPGLGDTAMYLCATSRGSVIGGAEAFFGQGTRLTVV.

Here the CDR3 DNA reads TGTGCCACAAACCGGGGGAGGAACACTGAAGCTTTCTTT. This sequence encodes CATNRGRNTEAFF. This chain uses TRBV28 with TRBJ1-1; perhaps TRBD1 as D (5 bases). The germline V gene encodes CDR1 MDHEN and CDR2 SYDVKM. V was trimmed by 10 bases and J by 1 base, leaving 13 bases between them. The CDR3 contains 13 residues.

The chain carries TRBV25-1 and TRBJ2-7; TRBD2 aligns across 9 bases. The CDR3 has 16 amino acids. V dropped 1 base and J dropped 1; count of bases not matched to a gene: 5. Germline values: CDR1 MGHDK, CDR2 SYGVNS. The CDR3 loop reads CASSEWASGKSYEQYF. DNA of the CDR3: TGTGCCAGCAGTGAATGGGCTAGCGGGAAGTCCTACGAGCAGTACTTC.

The chain is built from TRBV7-9 and TRBJ2-5; 7 bases are shared with TRBD2. Trimming took 1 base from V and 2 from J; bases not matched to a gene: 7. The V gene's germline CDR1 is SEHNR and CDR2 FQNEAQ (reference sequence). This CDR3 has 16 residues. The CDR3 region has the DNA TGTGCCAGCAGCTTAGTGGTAGCGGGTATACAAGAGACCCAGTACTTC. Protein product: CASSLVVAGIQETQYF.

This chain links TRBV2 with TRBJ2-5; D is possibly TRBD1 (5 bases). The CDR3 length is 13 residues. CDR1 and CDR2 (germline): SNHLY, FYNNEI. V was clipped by 7 bases and J by 4 bases, with 13 bases between them. The CDR3 DNA follows: TGTGCCAGCACCCTAAGGGGTAGAGAGACCCAGTACTTC. Protein sequence: CASTLRGRETQYF.

This clone was seen only a few times. The chain recombines TRBV30 with TRBJ2-1; 12 bases match TRBD2. Germline values: CDR1 GTSNPN, CDR2 SVGIG (reference sequence). J was trimmed by 7 bases and V by 0 bases; bases with no gene match: 1. The CDR3 is made up of 14 amino acids. The CDR3 DNA is TGTGCCTGGAGTGTTCTAGCGGGAGGGAATGAGCAGTTCTTC. This codes for CAWSVLAGGNEQFF.

In this sample, this clone turned up a few times. V gene TRBV7-9 combines with J gene TRBJ1-6; 7 positions match TRBD1. The CDR3 covers 14 residues. V was clipped by 7 bases and J by 4 bases; unmatched bases: 4. CDR1 SEHNR and CDR2 FQNEAQ come from the germline V gene (reference sequence). The CDR3 sequence: CASNLGQYNSPLHF. The CDR3 DNA is TGTGCCAGCAACCTGGGACAGTATAATTCACCCCTCCACTTT.

CDR3 residues: CASSQELRQGRETQYF. CDR3 in DNA: TGTGCCAGCAGCCAAGAGTTACGGCAGGGGAGAGAGACCCAGTACTTC. V gene TRBV4-2 combines with J gene TRBJ2-5, with a weak D call TRBD1 (6 bases). The CDR3 totals 16 residues. From germline, CDR1 is LGHNA and CDR2 YNFKEQ. V was cut by 0 bases and J by 4 bases, with 15 bases left in between.

The rearrangement joins TRBV5-5 to TRBJ2-3; TRBD1 aligns across 9 bases. Germline-derived CDR1 and CDR2 are SGHKS and YYEKEE (reference sequence). V lost 6 bases to trimming and J lost 11 bases; unmatched junction nucleotides: 4. This CDR3 spans 11 amino acids. This chain's CDR3 is CASTGDRVQYF. The CDR3 DNA is TGTGCCAGCACCGGGGACAGGGTGCAGTATTTT.

The V gene is TRBV5-1, the J gene TRBJ1-2; 8 bases agree with TRBD1. V shed 4 bases, J shed 5 bases, and the junction held 4 bases outside the gene matches. Looked up from germline, CDR1 is SGHRS and CDR2 is YFSETQ. There are 13 residues in the CDR3. CDR3 protein: CASSEQGGYGYTF. The CDR3 DNA is TGCGCCAGCAGCGAACAGGGGGGGTATGGCTACACCTTC.

The chain links TRBV6-1 to TRBJ2-7; TRBD2 matches at 12 bases. The CDR3 has 15 residues. The germline V gene encodes CDR1 MNHNS and CDR2 SASEGT. V lost 2 bases and J lost 8; bases outside the gene matches: 7. The CDR3 region has the DNA TGTGCCAGCAGTGAACGGGCTAGCGGGGGGGGCCAGCAGTACTTC. Protein product: CASSERASGGGQQYF.

This sequence joins TRBV19 and TRBJ2-1; no clear D. The CDR3 spans 14 residues. Germline V gives CDR1 LNHDA, CDR2 SQIVND (reference sequence). Trimming took 6 bases from V and 0 from J, leaving 9 bases between them. For the CDR3, the DNA is TGTGCCAGTAGCCCTTTACACTCCTACAATGAGCAGTTCTTC. Translating it yields CASSPLHSYNEQFF.

The CDR3 spells CASSLTSGRNEQYF. For the CDR3, the DNA is TGTGCCAGCAGCTTAACTAGCGGGAGGAACGAGCAGTACTTC. The rearrangement links TRBV7-9 to TRBJ2-7; the match to TRBD2 covers 12 bases. CDR1 SEHNR and CDR2 FQNEAQ come from the germline V gene (reference sequence). The CDR3 consists of 14 residues. V gave up 2 bases and J gave up 5 bases; unmatched junction bases: 1. The full variable domain, its missing parts supplied by reference TRBV7-9 and TRBJ2-7, is DTGVSQNPRHKITKRGQNVTFRCDPISEHNRLYWYRQTLGQGPEFLTYFQNEAQLEKSRLLSDRFSAERPKGSFSTLEIQRTEQGDSAMYLCASSLTSGRNEQYFGPGTRLTVT.

V is TRBV5-5 and J is TRBJ1-5; 9 bases match TRBD1. The CDR3 length is 19 residues. Germline V gene sequence: CDR1 SGHKS, CDR2 YYEKEE (reference sequence). After removal of 0 bases from V and 4 bases from J, the junction contained 14 bases not matched to a gene. DNA for the CDR3: TGTGCCAGCAGCTTGGCCGTCACAGGGGGCCTCCGAGGTAATCAGCCCCAGCATTTT. Its protein product is CASSLAVTGGLRGNQPQHF.

The chain links TRBV5-1 to TRBJ2-7, with 8 bases identical to TRBD1. V dropped 4 bases and J dropped 2; count of bases not matched to a gene: 2. The CDR3 totals 13 residues. Germline V CDR1 and CDR2: SGHRS, YFSETQ. The CDR3 loop is CASSRDRPYEQYF. In DNA, the CDR3 is TGCGCCAGCAGCCGGGACAGGCCCTACGAGCAGTACTTC.

The chain carries TRBV7-2 and TRBJ2-7, with 13 bases fitting TRBD2. From germline, CDR1 is SGHTA and CDR2 FQGNSA. This CDR3 spans 15 amino acids. The V gene end was trimmed by 3 bases and the J gene end by 6 bases; junction bases not matched to a gene: 5. CDR3 sequence (DNA): TGTGCCAGCAGCTTGGGACTAGCGGGATTAGGCGAGCAGTACTTC. It is translated as CASSLGLAGLGEQYF.

The chain couples TRBV5-1 to TRBJ2-1, with D maybe TRBD2 (5 bases). The CDR3 is 14 residues long. V was clipped by 0 bases and J by 2 bases, with 6 bases between them. The germline CDR1 and CDR2 sequences are SGHRS and YFSETQ. The CDR3 loop reads CASSLGGAYNEQFF. The CDR3 DNA follows: TGCGCCAGCAGCTTGGGGGGAGCCTACAATGAGCAGTTCTTC.

This chain links TRBV29-1 with TRBJ1-2; tentatively, D is TRBD1 (5 bases). The germline gives CDR1 SQVTM, CDR2 ANQGSEA. Trimming took off 4 bases at V and 0 bases at J, with 9 bases between the two ends. The CDR3 covers 13 residues. DNA for the CDR3: TGCAGCGTTGGGGGCAGTACTAACTATGGCTACACCTTC. This encodes CSVGGSTNYGYTF.

The chain uses TRBV4-3 and TRBJ1-1; 7 bases are a match to TRBD1. CDR3 length: 13 amino acids. V was clipped by 6 bases and J by 4 bases; unmatched bases: 5. Germline V CDR1 and CDR2: LGHNA, YSLEER. CDR3 residues: CASSLSGGTEAFF. CDR3 nucleotides: TGCGCCAGCAGTCTCTCAGGGGGCACTGAAGCTTTCTTT.

The chain recombines TRBV5-1 with TRBJ2-3; 11 positions match TRBD2. Trimming cost V 4 bases and J 1 base; bases outside gene matches: 5. The CDR3 spans 16 residues. Germline V gives CDR1 SGHRS, CDR2 YFSETQ. The CDR3 loop reads CASSLLAGGGTDTQYF. The CDR3, as DNA: TGCGCCAGCAGCCTCCTAGCGGGGGGAGGCACAGATACGCAGTATTTT.